The clone carrying this TCR beta chain turned up a few times. The entry originates in a study of blood T cells in healthy people across ages. A second roughly 6 to 12 cycle PCR used barcoded and J-beta primers. Each cDNA molecule, via a template-switch adaptor with 12 random nucleotides, was tagged. TCRdb re-called the 5' RACE reads through MiXCR, storing one row per CDR3 protein. The table lists approximately 580,000 distinct CDR3 sequences, around 24% of them singletons. V was clipped by 0 bases and J by 8 bases, with 11 bases between them. The germline CDR1 and CDR2 sequences are LGHNA and YSLEER. The CDR3 has 14 amino acids. The same data also contributed to another study, on T cells of mothers and their children. Per that study: Samples came from three healthy Caucasian mothers and their six children. Some 2.7 million TCR beta reads per child versus over 9 million per mother.

The source is a boy aged 10-17 years in good health. J is TRBJ1-5 and V is TRBV4-3, with a tentative D call TRBD1 (5 bases). The specimen was blood. DNA for the CDR3: TGCGCCAGCAGCCAAGAGCCGGGGGAGGAGCCCCAGCATTTT. This sequence encodes CASSQEPGEEPQHF.